Sequencing of this T cell receptor beta chain was carried out in a study of Tregs in tolerant kidney transplant recipients. General study results and limits: Nucleotide sequences could not be compared across some patients' samples due to primer changes. Few patients were studied, so findings need validation in larger groups. Biological reproducibility was not directly addressed in this study.

CDR3 size: 17 residues. Germline CDR1 and CDR2: MNHNS and SASEGT. The trim removed 3 bases at V and 3 bases at J, leaving 10 bases unmatched. This table comes from immunoSEQ multiplex PCR, and its TCRdb copy is limited to in-frame clones, with some not included. The sample has nearly 95,000 clones; over 85% are singletons. Note on this clone: Its antigen is still unknown.

This TCR derives from a human donor who received a combined kidney and bone marrow transplant. Sample: CD4+ T cells from blood, taken before the transplant. The rearrangement links TRBV6-1 to TRBJ1-5; 8 bases align to TRBD1. The DNA of the CDR3 is TGTGCCAGCAGTGATCACAGGGGGTGGAATGACAATCAGCCCCAGCATTTT. This gives the protein CASSDHRGWNDNQPQHF.